This is a list of T cell receptor beta chains from one sample in a study of T cell repertoires in cytomegalovirus infection. TCRdb called the reads again in MiXCR, with one record for every CDR3 protein. The sample holds some 280,000 distinct CDR3 sequences, approximately 13% seen once. The specimen sequenced was PBMCs. Every receptor here comes from a human donor in good health (CMV status not recorded). Some clones in this sample may be carry-over from other donors' samples. The CDR3 runs from the conserved cysteine through the conserved F or W. Fields, in order: clone size, D gene, J gene, V gene, CDR3 DNA, CDR3 protein. D genes are given only for firm matches. For some rows the clone size is stated as once, few or many, or as a class when expanded; others skip it.

clone_size: few; d_call: TRBD1; j_call: TRBJ1-1; v_call: TRBV12-3/TRBV12-4; cdr3_nt: TGTGCCAGCCTGTTGGGACAGGTGAACACTGAAGCTTTCTTT; cdr3_aa: CASLLGQVNTEAFF
clone_size: many; d_call: -; j_call: TRBJ1-1; v_call: TRBV7-3; cdr3_nt: TGTGCCAGCAGGCGGACCGGCGGCACTGAAGCTTTCTTT; cdr3_aa: CASRRTGGTEAFF
clone_size: many; d_call: -; j_call: TRBJ2-7; v_call: TRBV7-6; cdr3_nt: TGTGCCAGCAGCTTAGGCAGGCACGAGCAGTACTTC; cdr3_aa: CASSLGRHEQYF
clone_size: -; d_call: TRBD2; j_call: TRBJ2-5; v_call: TRBV4-3; cdr3_nt: TGCGCCAGCAGCCAAGAAAAATGGGCTAGCGGGGGGGAAGAGACCCAGTACTTC; cdr3_aa: CASSQEKWASGGEETQYF
clone_size: few; d_call: TRBD2; j_call: TRBJ2-1; v_call: TRBV20-1; cdr3_nt: TGCAGTGCTCACCCGGGACTAGCGCCGAGCTCCTACAATGAGCAGTTCTTC; cdr3_aa: CSAHPGLAPSSYNEQFF
clone_size: many; d_call: -; j_call: TRBJ2-4; v_call: TRBV7-8; cdr3_nt: TGTGCCAGCAGCTTGGGGGGCTCGGTCAAAAACATTCAGTACTTC; cdr3_aa: CASSLGGSVKNIQYF
clone_size: many; d_call: -; j_call: TRBJ1-1; v_call: TRBV20-1; cdr3_nt: TGCAGTGCTAGAGACCCGGGACGAGTGAACACTGAAGCTTTCTTT; cdr3_aa: CSARDPGRVNTEAFF
clone_size: many; d_call: -; j_call: TRBJ2-7; v_call: TRBV28; cdr3_nt: TGTGCCAGCAGTATACCCTCGTCCGAGCAGTACTTC; cdr3_aa: CASSIPSSEQYF
clone_size: many; d_call: TRBD1; j_call: TRBJ2-5; v_call: TRBV7-3; cdr3_nt: TGTGCCAGCAGCTTATCGGGGACAGCTCAAGAGACCCAGTACTTC; cdr3_aa: CASSLSGTAQETQYF
clone_size: few; d_call: -; j_call: TRBJ1-1; v_call: TRBV7-6; cdr3_nt: TGTGCCGGGAAGCGAGGAACAATCACTGAAGCTTTCTTT; cdr3_aa: CAGKRGTITEAFF
clone_size: many; d_call: TRBD2; j_call: TRBJ2-7; v_call: TRBV28; cdr3_nt: TGTGCCAGCAGTTTGGGTCCCGCACGAGCGGGGGAGCAGTACTTC; cdr3_aa: CASSLGPARAGEQYF
clone_size: many; d_call: -; j_call: TRBJ2-3; v_call: TRBV11-3; cdr3_nt: TGTGCCAGCAGCCAACAGGGCAGCACAGATACGCAGTATTTT; cdr3_aa: CASSQQGSTDTQYF
clone_size: many; d_call: -; j_call: TRBJ1-1; v_call: TRBV7-2; cdr3_nt: TGTGCCAGCAGCTTTACGCTTGAAGCTTTCTTT; cdr3_aa: CASSFTLEAFF
clone_size: many; d_call: -; j_call: TRBJ1-5; v_call: TRBV4-2; cdr3_nt: TGTGCCAGCAGCCAACCGGGCGGTCAGGGGACGTATCAGCCCCAGCATTTT; cdr3_aa: CASSQPGGQGTYQPQHF
clone_size: many; d_call: -; j_call: TRBJ1-2; v_call: TRBV7-2; cdr3_nt: TGTGCCAGCAGCTTAGCGGTTTGGGACTTTAACTATGGCTACACCTTC; cdr3_aa: CASSLAVWDFNYGYTF
clone_size: many; d_call: -; j_call: TRBJ1-1; v_call: TRBV7-6; cdr3_nt: TGTGCCAGCAGCTCATTGCCCCGGGGGCTGAACACTGAAGCTTTCTTT; cdr3_aa: CASSSLPRGLNTEAFF
clone_size: many; d_call: -; j_call: TRBJ1-5; v_call: TRBV6-1; cdr3_nt: TGTGCCAGCAGTTATACCCAGGGGAGGAATCAGCCCCAGCATTTT; cdr3_aa: CASSYTQGRNQPQHF
clone_size: -; d_call: TRBD1; j_call: TRBJ1-2; v_call: TRBV27; cdr3_nt: TGTGCCAGCAGTTTATCGACAGGGGGGATATATGGCTACACCTTC; cdr3_aa: CASSLSTGGIYGYTF